The entry below gives a single TCR beta chain sequence along with its context. Its antigen is still unknown. These data are taken from a study of response to subunit inactivated influenza vaccine. Study results and caveats: Each seasonal influenza vaccination recruits few new T cells, the authors suggested.

The germline CDR1 and CDR2 sequences are SGHTA and FQGNSA. This CDR3 is built from 16 residues. Unmatched junction bases numbered 7, after V lost 5 bases and J lost 1 base. TCRdb re-called the RT-PCR reads with MiXCR, one entry per CDR3 protein. The data show 400,000 to 550,000 distinct CDR3 sequences, 25% seen once. The gene calls are TRBV7-2 and TRBJ2-1; TRBD2 matches 8 bases. Here the sequenced sample was CD4+ T cells sorted from PBMCs, taken roughly 5 days after vaccination. This receptor was identified in a man between 45 and 60 years old who received an inactivated influenza vaccine. The DNA for the CDR3 is TGTGCCAGCAGCCCCCAAAGCGGGAGATCCTACAATGAGCAGTTCTTC. Translating gives CASSPQSGRSYNEQFF.